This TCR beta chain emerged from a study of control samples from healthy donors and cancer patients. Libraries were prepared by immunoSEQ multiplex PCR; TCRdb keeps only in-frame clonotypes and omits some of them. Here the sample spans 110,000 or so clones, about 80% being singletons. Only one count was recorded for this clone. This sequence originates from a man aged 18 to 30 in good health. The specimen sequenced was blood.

DNA for the CDR3: TGTGCCAGCAGTGATCCACAGGGGATAAATTCACCCCTCCACTTT. This codes for CASSDPQGINSPLHF. This chain connects TRBV6-1 to TRBJ1-6, with 7 bases fitting TRBD1. J lost 7 bases, V lost 3 bases, and 6 bases had no gene match. Germline CDR1 MNHNS, CDR2 SASEGT. The CDR3 spans 15 residues.